The present entry profiles one T cell receptor (beta chain) with its context. Generated by immunoSEQ multiplex PCR, the TCRdb table keeps only in-frame clones and is missing some. This table holds some 100,000 clones, approximately 94% found once. The CDR3 sequence is 14 residues long. V was pared by 4 bases and J by 4 bases, with 11 bases between. In germline, CDR1 is SNHLY, CDR2 FYNNEI. The data belong to a study of OX40 agonist ivuxolimab in advanced cancers. The chain couples TRBV2 to TRBJ2-1; the D is unclear. This TCR was recovered from an adult with an advanced solid tumor such as melanoma, head and neck, liver or kidney cancer. Material: CD4+ or CD8+ T cells sorted from blood, obtained in a trial of the OX40 agonist ivuxolimab. The CDR3 loop is CASSGTPDYNEQFF. CDR3 nucleotide sequence: TGTGCCAGCAGTGGGACGCCCGATTACAATGAGCAGTTCTTC.